This T cell receptor (beta chain) is from a study of T cell repertoires in cytomegalovirus infection. Study as a whole: Public signatures in TCR beta pointed to CMV infection and matching HLA type.

Study findings and constraints: Cumulative public TCR beta family frequency identified CMV carriers with the relevant HLA. There were HLA-C-restricted CMV-specific TCR beta clonotypes dominating the ex vivo response.

The CDR3 consists of 16 residues. V lost 6 bases and J lost 0, with 12 bases in between. Per germline, CDR1 LNHDA and CDR2 SQIVND (reference sequence). In the case of this clonotype: Its matching antigen is unknown.

One entry per CDR3 protein, called by TCRdb with MiXCR from the reads. The sample holds 300,000 to 400,000 distinct CDR3 sequences, around 18% seen once. The sample taken for sequencing was PBMCs. The TCR was taken from a human donor in good health (CMV status not recorded). Some clones in this sample may be carry-over from other donors' samples. The chain recombines TRBV19 with TRBJ2-6; D is possibly TRBD1 (6 bases). CDR3 in DNA: TGTGCCAGTAGGGACAGTGGCTTCTCTGGGGCCAACGTCCTGACTTTC. Its translation is CASRDSGFSGANVLTF.